This T cell receptor (beta chain) was observed in a study of blood T cell repertoires in COVID-19. As for the study in general: Collection of acute and convalescent COVID-19 samples took place in the United States, Italy and Spain. The analysed material was cDNA or gDNA that came from T cells, B-cell-depleted T cells, or PBMCs.

Germline CDR1 reads SGHDT; CDR2 reads YYEEEE. The length of the CDR3 is 15 residues. Losses at the gene ends were 1 base for V and 1 base for J; bases not matched to a gene: 4. Original data processing: The assay estimated nucleated cells by amplifying reference gene primers. The table came from immunoSEQ multiplex PCR; TCRdb's copy has only in-frame clones and leaves some out. That table furnishes V, J and clone size, whereas the DNA furnished D and trimming. This sample has approximately 140,000 clones, with 84% found just once. Sequencing input: peripheral blood. The rearrangement joins TRBV5-6 to TRBJ2-7, with 8 bases that match TRBD1. The receptor was isolated from a human donor in a cohort sampled during active COVID-19. Here the CDR3 DNA reads TGTGCCAGCAGCTTGTCTGGGACAGGTTCCTACGAGCAGTACTTC. Translation: CASSLSGTGSYEQYF. The whole variable domain, remainder taken from reference TRBV5-6 and TRBJ2-7, is DAGVTQSPTHLIKTRGQQVTLRCSPKSGHDTVSWYQQALGQGPQFIFQYYEEEERQRGNFPDRFSGHQFPNYSSELNVNALLLGDSALYLCASSLSGTGSYEQYFGPGTRLTVT.